A single sample is the source of the 2 T cell receptor beta chains below, sequenced in a study of blood T cell repertoires in COVID-19. The method was immunoSEQ multiplex PCR; TCRdb's version includes in-frame clones alone and lacks a portion of them. Of 230,000 or so clones in the sample, less than 90% are singletons; the top ten hold about 20%. Source material: peripheral blood. Receptors were obtained from a man under 40 with active or convalescent COVID-19.

V and J are TRBV4-1 and TRBJ2-7; TRBD1 might be the D (6 bases). V gave up 11 bases and J gave up 6 bases, with 14 bases separating them. The CDR3 consists of 11 residues. The germline CDR1 and CDR2 sequences are MGHRA and YSYEKL. The CDR3 nucleotides are TGCGCCTCAGGGGAGAGCGGCGAGCAGTACTTC. Amino acids: CASGESGEQYF.

The rearrangement joins TRBV4-2 to TRBJ1-6, with D hard to call. This CDR3 is 15 amino acids long. V was trimmed by 6 bases and J by 5 bases, leaving 14 bases between them. Germline-derived CDR1 and CDR2 are LGHNA and YNFKEQ. The CDR3 loop reads CASSLTAGNNSPLHF. In DNA form, the CDR3 reads TGTGCCAGCAGTCTAACAGCTGGCAATAATTCACCCCTCCACTTT.